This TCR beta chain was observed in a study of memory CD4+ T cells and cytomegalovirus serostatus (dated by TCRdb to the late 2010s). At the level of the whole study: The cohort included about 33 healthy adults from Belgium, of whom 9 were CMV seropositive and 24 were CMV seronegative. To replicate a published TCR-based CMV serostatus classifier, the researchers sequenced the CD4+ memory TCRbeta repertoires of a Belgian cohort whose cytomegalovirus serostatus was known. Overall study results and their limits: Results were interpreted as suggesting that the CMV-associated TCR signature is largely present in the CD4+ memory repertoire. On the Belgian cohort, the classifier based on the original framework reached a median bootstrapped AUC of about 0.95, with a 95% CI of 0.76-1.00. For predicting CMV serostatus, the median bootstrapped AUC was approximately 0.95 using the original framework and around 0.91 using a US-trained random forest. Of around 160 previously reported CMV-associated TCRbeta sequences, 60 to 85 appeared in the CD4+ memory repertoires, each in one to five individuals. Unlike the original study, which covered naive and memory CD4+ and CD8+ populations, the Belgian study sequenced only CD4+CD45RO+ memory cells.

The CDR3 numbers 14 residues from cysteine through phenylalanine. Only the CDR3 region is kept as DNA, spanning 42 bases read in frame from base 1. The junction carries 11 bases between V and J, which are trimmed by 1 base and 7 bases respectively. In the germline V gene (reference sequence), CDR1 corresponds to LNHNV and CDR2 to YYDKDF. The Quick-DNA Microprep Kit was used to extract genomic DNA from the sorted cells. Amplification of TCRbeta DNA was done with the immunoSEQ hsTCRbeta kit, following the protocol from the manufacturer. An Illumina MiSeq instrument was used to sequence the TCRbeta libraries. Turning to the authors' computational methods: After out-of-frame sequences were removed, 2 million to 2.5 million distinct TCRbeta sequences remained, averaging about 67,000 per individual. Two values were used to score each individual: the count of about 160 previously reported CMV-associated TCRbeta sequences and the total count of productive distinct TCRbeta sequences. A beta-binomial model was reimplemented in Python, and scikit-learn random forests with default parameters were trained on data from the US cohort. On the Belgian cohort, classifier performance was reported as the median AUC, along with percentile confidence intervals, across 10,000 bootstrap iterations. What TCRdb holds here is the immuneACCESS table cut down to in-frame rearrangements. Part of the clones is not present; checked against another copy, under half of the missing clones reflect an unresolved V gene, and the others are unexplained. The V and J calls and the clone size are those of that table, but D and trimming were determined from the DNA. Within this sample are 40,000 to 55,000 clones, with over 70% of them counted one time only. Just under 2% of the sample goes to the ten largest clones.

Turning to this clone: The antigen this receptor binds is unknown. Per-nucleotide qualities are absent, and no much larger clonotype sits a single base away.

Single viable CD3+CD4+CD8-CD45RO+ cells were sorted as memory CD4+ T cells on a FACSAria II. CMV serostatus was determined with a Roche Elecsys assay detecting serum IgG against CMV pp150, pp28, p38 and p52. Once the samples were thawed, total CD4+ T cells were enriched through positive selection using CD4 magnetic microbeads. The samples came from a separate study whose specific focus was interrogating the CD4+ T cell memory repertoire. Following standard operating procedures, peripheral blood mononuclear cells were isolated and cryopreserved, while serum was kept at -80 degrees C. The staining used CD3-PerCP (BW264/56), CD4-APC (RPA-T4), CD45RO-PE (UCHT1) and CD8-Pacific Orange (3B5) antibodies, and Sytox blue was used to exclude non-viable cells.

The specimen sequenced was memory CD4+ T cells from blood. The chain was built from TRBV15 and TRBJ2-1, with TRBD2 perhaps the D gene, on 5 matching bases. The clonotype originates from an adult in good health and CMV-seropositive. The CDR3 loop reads CATSRVEVRNEQFF. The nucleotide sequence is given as TGTGCCACCAGCAGAGTGGAGGTTCGGAATGAGCAGTTCTTC.